This T cell receptor (beta chain) was identified during a study of CD8+ T cells in alopecia areata (dated by TCRdb to about 2018). Broadly, across the study: The treated patients, all with moderate-to-severe alopecia areata, were enrolled in an open-label pilot trial of oral tofacitinib given at 5 to 10 mg twice daily. Tofacitinib was administered for 6 to 18 months, and 6 months of follow-up off drug were then conducted to assess delayed response and recurrence. The SALT score, which quantifies the percentage of affected scalp surface area, was used to measure disease severity in treated patients. The study used high-throughput TCRbeta sequencing to examine T cell clonal expansion in alopecia areata, in both the C3H/HeJ mouse model and human patients. In humans, TCRbeta sequencing was performed on scalp tissue and on sorted CD4+ and CD8+ peripheral blood T cells from healthy controls and from patients with patchy or totalis/universalis alopecia areata. Biopsies were taken from tofacitinib-treated patients at baseline and again at 4 and 24 weeks into treatment, and several of those patients also had a later scalp biopsy. Scalp clonality was compared across normal scalp (n=4), patchy alopecia areata scalp (n=8), and alopecia totalis/universalis scalp (n=8). RNA came from the PAXgene miRNA kit for fixed scalp, the miRNeasy kit for PBMCs, and the RNeasy kit for mouse skin. immunoSEQ multiplex PCR using 35 Vbeta forward primers and 13 Jbeta reverse primers was used to amplify TCRbeta CDR3 regions.

The method behind the library was the immunoSEQ multiplex PCR assay. RNA was extracted from all samples and reverse transcribed into cDNA as template for TCR sequencing. First-strand cDNA was synthesized using SuperScript III with a 2:1 mix of oligo-dT and random hexamers. Amplification bias was assessed with a synthetic immune receptor repertoire, and residual bias was removed computationally. From the authors' description of their analysis: Raw reads were preprocessed to remove errors, and CDR3 was defined by IMGT conventions from the conserved cysteine to phenylalanine. To get clonality, Shannon entropy was normalized by log2 of the number of productive unique TCRs and the result was subtracted from 1. CD4 or CD8 identity of scalp clones was inferred by cross-referencing scalp TCRbeta sequences with sorted blood CD4 and CD8 repertoires. This is the immuneACCESS table as TCRdb keeps it, with only in-frame sequences that have V and J called. A part of the clones is gone; compared with another copy, unresolved V genes explain less than half, and the rest is unexplained. The V and J calls and clone size were taken over from that table, and D and trimming were inferred from the DNA. The sample table holds 50,000 to 65,000 clones, of which around 45% were seen once. The ten largest clones add up to about a fifth of the sample.

Study-level results and caveats: Because the treated cohort was small and had just a single nonresponder, larger studies are needed to establish links between baseline CD8+ expansion and response. During tofacitinib treatment, many expanded lesional clones remained in scalp and blood, and this persistence may partly explain relapse after treatment is stopped. Compared with normal scalp, lesional scalp, particularly in alopecia totalis/universalis, had higher clonality and more expanded CD8+ clones, which suggests antigenic drive. Compared with mice, TCR sequences shared between patients were less clear, possibly partly because of HLA diversity across the patient population. Tofacitinib significantly decreased scalp clonality and the number of expanded CD8+ clones among the top 100 scalp clones. Scalp TCR repertoire analysis is complicated because resident alphabeta T cells in normal human skin are also sequenced, whereas mouse skin is dominated by gammadelta T cells.

This clone was recorded only once. Its cognate antigen has yet to be identified. Qualities for individual bases were not recorded, and no much larger clone is one base off. The treatment or condition label on this specimen signifies: oral pan-JAK inhibitor, 5-10 mg twice daily. Lesional scalp punch biopsies and peripheral blood were obtained from alopecia areata patients. After PBMCs were isolated by density centrifugation and stained for CD3, CD4 and CD8, a FACSAria was used to sort CD4+ and CD8+ T cells. The sequence derives from a human donor with alopecia areata. The sample was CD8+ T cells sorted from blood, taken at approximately week 36, from a patient treated with tofacitinib.

This receptor carries the CDR3 CASTPSGALAKNIQYF. The sequenced DNA is TGTGCCAGCACCCCATCTGGGGCCCTAGCCAAAAACATTCAGTACTTC. The rearranged segments are TRBV7-8 and TRBJ2-4; D gene: possibly TRBD1, on 5 matching bases. The germline V gene provides CDR1 SGHVS and CDR2 FQNEAQ. The CDR3 numbers 16 residues from cysteine through phenylalanine. The read is trimmed to its CDR3 DNA, 48 bases read in frame from base 1. Trimming costs V 7 bases and J 0 bases, and their ends lie 16 bases apart.